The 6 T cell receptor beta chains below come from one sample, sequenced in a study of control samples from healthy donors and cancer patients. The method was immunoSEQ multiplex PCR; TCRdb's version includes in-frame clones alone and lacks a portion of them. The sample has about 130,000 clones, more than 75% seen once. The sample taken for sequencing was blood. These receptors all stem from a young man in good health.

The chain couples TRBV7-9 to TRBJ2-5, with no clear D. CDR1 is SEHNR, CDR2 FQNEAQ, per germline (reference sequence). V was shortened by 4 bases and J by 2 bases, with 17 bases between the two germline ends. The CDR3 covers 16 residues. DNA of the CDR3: TGTGCCAGCAGCTCACAAAGGCTAACTCTACAAGAGACCCAGTACTTC. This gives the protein CASSSQRLTLQETQYF.

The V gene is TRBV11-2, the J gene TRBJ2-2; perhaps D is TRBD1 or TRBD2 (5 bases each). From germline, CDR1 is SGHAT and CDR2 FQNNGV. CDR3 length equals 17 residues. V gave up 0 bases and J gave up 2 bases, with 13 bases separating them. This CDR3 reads CASSLEFGTGNTGELFF. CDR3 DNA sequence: TGTGCCAGCAGCTTAGAGTTCGGGACGGGAAACACCGGGGAGCTGTTTTTT. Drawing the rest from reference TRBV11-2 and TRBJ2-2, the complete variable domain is EAGVAQSPRYKIIEKRQSVAFWCNPISGHATLYWYQQILGQGPKLLIQFQNNGVVDDSQLPKDRFSAERLKGVDSTLKIQPAKLEDSAVYLCASSLEFGTGNTGELFFGEGSRLTVL.

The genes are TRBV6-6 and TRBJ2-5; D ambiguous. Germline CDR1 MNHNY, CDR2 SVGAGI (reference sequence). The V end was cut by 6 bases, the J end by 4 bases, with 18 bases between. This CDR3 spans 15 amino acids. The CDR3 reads CASSPSGLNGETQYF. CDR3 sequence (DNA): TGTGCCAGCAGCCCGTCCGGGCTAAACGGAGAGACCCAGTACTTC.

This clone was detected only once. CDR3 protein: CASSSGPGNTIYF. The CDR3 DNA reads TGTGCCAGTAGTAGCGGCCCTGGAAACACCATATATTTT. This chain joins TRBV19 and TRBJ1-3, with D uncertain. V was shortened by 4 bases and J by 2 bases, with 6 bases between the two germline ends. Germline V gene sequence: CDR1 LNHDA, CDR2 SQIVND (reference sequence). This CDR3 comprises 13 residues. The whole variable domain, filled in from reference TRBV19 and TRBJ1-3, reads DGGITQSPKYLFRKEGQNVTLSCEQNLNHDAMYWYRQDPGQGLRLIYYSQIVNDFQKGDIAEGYSVSREKKESFPLTVTSAQKNPTAFYLCASSSGPGNTIYFGEGSWLTVV.

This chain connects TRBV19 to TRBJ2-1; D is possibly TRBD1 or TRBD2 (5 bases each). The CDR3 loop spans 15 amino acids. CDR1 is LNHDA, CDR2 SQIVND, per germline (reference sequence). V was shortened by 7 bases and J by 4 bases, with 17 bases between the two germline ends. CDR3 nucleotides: TGTGCCAGTACCGTCGTGGGGGTGCGTTACAATGAGCAGTTCTTC. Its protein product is CASTVVGVRYNEQFF.

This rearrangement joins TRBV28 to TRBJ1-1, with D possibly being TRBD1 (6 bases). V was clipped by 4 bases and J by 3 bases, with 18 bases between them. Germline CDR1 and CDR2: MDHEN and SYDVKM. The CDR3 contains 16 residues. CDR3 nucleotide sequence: TGTGCCAGCAGTTCATCAGGGGTAGGGTTGGACACTGAAGCTTTCTTT. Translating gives CASSSSGVGLDTEAFF.